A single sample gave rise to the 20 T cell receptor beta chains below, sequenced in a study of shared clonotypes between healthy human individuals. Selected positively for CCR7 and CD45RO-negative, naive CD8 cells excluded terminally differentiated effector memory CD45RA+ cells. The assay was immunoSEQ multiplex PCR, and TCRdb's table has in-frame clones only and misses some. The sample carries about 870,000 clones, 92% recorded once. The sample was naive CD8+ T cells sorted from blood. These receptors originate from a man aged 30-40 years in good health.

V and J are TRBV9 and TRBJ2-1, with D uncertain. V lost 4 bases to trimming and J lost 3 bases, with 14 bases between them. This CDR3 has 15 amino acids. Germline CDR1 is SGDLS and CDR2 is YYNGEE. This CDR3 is CASSPPWGSYNEQFF. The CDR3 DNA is TGTGCCAGCAGCCCCCCCTGGGGTAGCTACAATGAGCAGTTCTTC.

This CDR3 is CASSLAGGPTGELFF. The DNA for the CDR3 is TGTGCCAGCAGCTTAGCGGGAGGACCCACCGGGGAGCTGTTTTTT. The V gene is TRBV7-3, the J gene TRBJ2-2, with 8 bases aligning to TRBD2. The CDR3 loop spans 15 amino acids. Germline-derived CDR1 and CDR2 are SGHTA and FQGTGA. J was trimmed by 4 bases and V by 2 bases; bases with no gene match: 3.

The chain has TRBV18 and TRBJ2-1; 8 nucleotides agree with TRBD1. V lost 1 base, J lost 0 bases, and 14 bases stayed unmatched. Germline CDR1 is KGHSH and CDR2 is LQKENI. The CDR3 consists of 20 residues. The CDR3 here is CASSPRPGTGGLSSYNEQFF. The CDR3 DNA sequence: TGTGCCAGCTCACCACGCCCCGGGACAGGCGGTTTAAGCTCCTACAATGAGCAGTTCTTC.

The CDR3 DNA reads TGCGCCAGCAGTGAACCTAAGGGGGGTGAGCAGTTCTTC. It is translated as CASSEPKGGEQFF. The rearrangement uses TRBV10-2 and TRBJ2-1; D tentatively fits TRBD1 or TRBD2 (6 bases each). The CDR3 covers 13 residues. CDR1 WSHSY and CDR2 SAAADI come from the germline V gene. V lost 3 bases to trimming and J lost 9 bases, with 12 bases between them.

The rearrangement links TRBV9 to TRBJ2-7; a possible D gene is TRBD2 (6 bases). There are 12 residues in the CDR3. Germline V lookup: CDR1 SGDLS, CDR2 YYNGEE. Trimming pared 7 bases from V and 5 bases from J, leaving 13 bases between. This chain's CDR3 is CASGSGGDEQYF. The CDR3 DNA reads TGTGCCAGCGGTAGTGGCGGGGACGAGCAGTACTTC.

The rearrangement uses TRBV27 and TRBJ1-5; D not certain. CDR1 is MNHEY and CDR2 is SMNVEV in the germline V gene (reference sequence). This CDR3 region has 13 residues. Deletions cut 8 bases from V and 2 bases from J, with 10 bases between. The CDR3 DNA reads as TGTGCCAGCGAGAGCTACTGCAATCAGCCCCAGCATTTT. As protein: CASESYCNQPQHF.

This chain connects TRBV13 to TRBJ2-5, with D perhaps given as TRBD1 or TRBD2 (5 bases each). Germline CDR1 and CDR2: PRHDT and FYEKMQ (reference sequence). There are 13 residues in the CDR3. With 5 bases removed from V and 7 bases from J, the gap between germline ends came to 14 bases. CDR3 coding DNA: TGTGCCAGCAGCCCCGGTGGGGGTCTGACCCAGTACTTC. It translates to CASSPGGGLTQYF.

CDR3 residues: CASSDWTSVGTDTQYF. In DNA, the CDR3 is TGTGCCAGCAGTGATTGGACTAGCGTGGGCACAGATACGCAGTATTTT. The rearrangement joins TRBV6-1 to TRBJ2-3, with 9 bases that match TRBD2. Germline V CDR1 and CDR2: MNHNS, SASEGT. The CDR3 is 16 residues long. J lost 1 base, V lost 3 bases, and 5 bases had no gene match.

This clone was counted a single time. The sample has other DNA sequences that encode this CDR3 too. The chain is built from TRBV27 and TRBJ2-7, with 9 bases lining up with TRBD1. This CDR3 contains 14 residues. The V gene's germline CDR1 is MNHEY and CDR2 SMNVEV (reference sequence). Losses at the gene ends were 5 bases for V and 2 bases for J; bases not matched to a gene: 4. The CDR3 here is CASSLGQGPYEQYF. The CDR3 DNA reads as TGTGCCAGCAGTCTGGGACAGGGACCCTACGAGCAGTACTTC.

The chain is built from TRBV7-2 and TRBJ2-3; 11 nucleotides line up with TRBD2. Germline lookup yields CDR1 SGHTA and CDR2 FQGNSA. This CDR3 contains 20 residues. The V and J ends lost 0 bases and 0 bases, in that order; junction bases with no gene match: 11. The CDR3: CASSLANPLAGASSTDTQYF. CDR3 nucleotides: TGTGCCAGCAGCTTAGCAAATCCACTAGCGGGAGCTTCAAGCACAGATACGCAGTATTTT.

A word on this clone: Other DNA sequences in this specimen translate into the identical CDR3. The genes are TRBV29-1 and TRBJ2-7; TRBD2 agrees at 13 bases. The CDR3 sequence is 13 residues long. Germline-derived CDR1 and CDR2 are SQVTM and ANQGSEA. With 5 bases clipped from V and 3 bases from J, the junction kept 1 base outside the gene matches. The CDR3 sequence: CSVRTSGSYEQYF. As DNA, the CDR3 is TGCAGCGTTAGGACTAGCGGGAGCTACGAGCAGTACTTC.

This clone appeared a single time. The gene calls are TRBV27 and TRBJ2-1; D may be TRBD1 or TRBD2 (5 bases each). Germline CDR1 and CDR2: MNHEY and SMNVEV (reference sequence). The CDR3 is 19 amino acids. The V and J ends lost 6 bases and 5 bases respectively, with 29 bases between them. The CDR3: CASREAGRVALGANNEQFF. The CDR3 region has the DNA TGTGCCAGCAGGGAAGCTGGCAGGGTGGCGTTGGGAGCCAACAATGAGCAGTTCTTC.

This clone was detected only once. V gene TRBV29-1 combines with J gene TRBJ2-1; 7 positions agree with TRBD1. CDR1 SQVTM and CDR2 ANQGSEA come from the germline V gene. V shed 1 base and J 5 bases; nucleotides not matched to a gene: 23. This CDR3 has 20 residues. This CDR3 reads CSVEGPDRTRGGPAHNEQFF. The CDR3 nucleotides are TGCAGCGTTGAAGGTCCGGACAGGACTCGCGGTGGACCGGCCCACAATGAGCAGTTCTTC.

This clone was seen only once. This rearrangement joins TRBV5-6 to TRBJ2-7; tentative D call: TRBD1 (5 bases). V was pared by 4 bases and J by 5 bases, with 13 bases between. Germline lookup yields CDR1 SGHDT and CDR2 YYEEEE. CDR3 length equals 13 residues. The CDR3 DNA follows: TGTGCCAGCAGCCCAGAGGCAGGGAACGAGCAGTACTTC. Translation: CASSPEAGNEQYF.

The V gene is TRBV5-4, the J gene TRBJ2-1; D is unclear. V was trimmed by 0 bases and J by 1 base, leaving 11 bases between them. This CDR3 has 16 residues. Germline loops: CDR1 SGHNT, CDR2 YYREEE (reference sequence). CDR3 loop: CASSLEKATSYNEQFF. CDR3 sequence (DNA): TGTGCCAGCAGCTTGGAAAAGGCAACTTCCTACAATGAGCAGTTCTTC. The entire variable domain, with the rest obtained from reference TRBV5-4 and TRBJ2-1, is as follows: ETGVTQSPTHLIKTRGQQVTLRCSSQSGHNTVSWYQQALGQGPQFIFQYYREEENGRGNFPPRFSGLQFPNYSSELNVNALELDDSALYLCASSLEKATSYNEQFFGPGTRLTVL.

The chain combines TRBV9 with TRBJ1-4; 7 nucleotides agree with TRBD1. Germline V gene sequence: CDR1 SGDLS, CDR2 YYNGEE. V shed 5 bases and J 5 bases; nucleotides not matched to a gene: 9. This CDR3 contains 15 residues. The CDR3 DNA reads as TGTGCCAGCAGTAGTATGGGACAGTCGAATGAAAAACTGTTTTTT. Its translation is CASSSMGQSNEKLFF.

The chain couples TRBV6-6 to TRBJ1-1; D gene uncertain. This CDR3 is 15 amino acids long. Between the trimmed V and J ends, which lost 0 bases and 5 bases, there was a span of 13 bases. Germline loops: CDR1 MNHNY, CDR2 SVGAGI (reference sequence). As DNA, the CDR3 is TGTGCCAGCAGTTACTCGATGCAGGCGACAACTGAAGCTTTCTTT. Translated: CASSYSMQATTEAFF.

The CDR3 DNA is TGTGCCTGGGAACAGTTAACTAGCACAGATACGCAGTATTTT. Translated: CAWEQLTSTDTQYF. This sequence joins TRBV30 and TRBJ2-3; unclear D gene. V lost 5 bases and J 0 bases, leaving 12 bases between the germline ends. Germline V gene data show CDR1 as GTSNPN and CDR2 as SVGIG (reference sequence). CDR3 length equals 14 residues.

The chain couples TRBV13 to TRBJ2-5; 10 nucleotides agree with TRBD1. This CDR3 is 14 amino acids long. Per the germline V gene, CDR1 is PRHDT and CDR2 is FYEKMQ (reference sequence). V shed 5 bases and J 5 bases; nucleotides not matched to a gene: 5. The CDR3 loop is CASSQGTGDETQYF. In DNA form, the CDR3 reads TGTGCCAGCAGCCAGGGGACAGGGGACGAGACCCAGTACTTC.

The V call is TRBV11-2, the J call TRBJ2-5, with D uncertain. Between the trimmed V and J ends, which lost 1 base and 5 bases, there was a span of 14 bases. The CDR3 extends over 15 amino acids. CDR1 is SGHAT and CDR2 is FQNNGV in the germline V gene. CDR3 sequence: CASSLGVSSRETQYF. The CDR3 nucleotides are TGTGCCAGCAGCTTAGGGGTATCTAGTAGGGAGACCCAGTACTTC.